The clone carrying this T cell receptor beta chain was recorded at least ten times. This CDR3 region has 15 residues. V was shortened by 3 bases and J by 2 bases, with 11 bases between the two germline ends. Germline V gene sequence: CDR1 MNHEY, CDR2 SMNVEV (reference sequence). Uncontrolled infection, other autoimmune disease, pregnancy or lactation disqualified patients from enrolment. The data stem from a study of T cells in Graves' hyperthyroidism and ophthalmopathy. The TCR beta CDR3 regions underwent amplification using RNA transcripts as the source. The TCR CDR3 first-round RT-PCR relied on the HTBI primer set. TCRdb ran MiXCR on the multiplex PCR reads and lists one entry per CDR3 protein. The sample lists approximately 710,000 distinct CDR3 sequences; around 16% were seen once.

This chain joins TRBV27 and TRBJ1-5, with D possibly matching TRBD1 (5 bases). Sample: blood. This clonotype was obtained from a man aged 50 to 60 with Graves' hyperthyroidism. The chain's CDR3 is CASSLNGHRNQPQHF. The CDR3 DNA reads as TGTGCCAGCAGTTTGAACGGACATCGCAATCAGCCCCAGCATTTT.